The sequence of this T cell receptor beta chain was determined in a study of blood T cell repertoires in COVID-19. The wider study: Acute-phase and convalescent COVID-19 samples originated in the United States, Italy and Spain.

Symptom resolution, clearance, or two negative PCRs marked the recovered donors of Cohort 3. The assay was immunoSEQ multiplex PCR, and TCRdb's table has in-frame clones only and misses some. The sample shows some 250,000 clones, 70% to 90% of them seen only once. The trim removed 0 bases at V and 6 bases at J, leaving 8 bases unmatched. There are 16 residues in the CDR3. Germline V gene sequence: CDR1 LGHDT, CDR2 YNNKEL (reference sequence). The chain links TRBV3-1 (or the pseudogene TRBV3-2) to TRBJ2-1; 7 bases map to TRBD2. This TCR came from a woman between 50 and 59 years old who had recovered from COVID-19. Sequencing was done on a sample of PBMCs or T cells enriched from blood (not recorded which). Here the CDR3 DNA reads TGTGCCAGCAGCCAAGAATTGACTAGCAGGCGCAATGAGCAGTTCTTC. This codes for CASSQELTSRRNEQFF.